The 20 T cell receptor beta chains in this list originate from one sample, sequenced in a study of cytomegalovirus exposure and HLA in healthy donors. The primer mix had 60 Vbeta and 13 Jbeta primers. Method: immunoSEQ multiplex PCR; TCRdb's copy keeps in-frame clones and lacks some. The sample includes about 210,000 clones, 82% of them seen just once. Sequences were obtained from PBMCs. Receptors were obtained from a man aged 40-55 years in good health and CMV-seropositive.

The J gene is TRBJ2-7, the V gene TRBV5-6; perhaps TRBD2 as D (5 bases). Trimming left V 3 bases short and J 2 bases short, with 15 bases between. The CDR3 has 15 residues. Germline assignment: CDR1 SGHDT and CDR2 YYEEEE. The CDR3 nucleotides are TGTGCCAGCAGCTCGAGGGCAGCGCCTACCTACGAGCAGTACTTC. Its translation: CASSSRAAPTYEQYF.

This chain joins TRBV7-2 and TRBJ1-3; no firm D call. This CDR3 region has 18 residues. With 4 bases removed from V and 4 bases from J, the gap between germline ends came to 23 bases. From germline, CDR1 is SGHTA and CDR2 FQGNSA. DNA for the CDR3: TGTGCCAGCAGCTCAACGAGCCCCTCGAGTGTTTTGGGAAACACCATATATTTT. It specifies CASSSTSPSSVLGNTIYF.

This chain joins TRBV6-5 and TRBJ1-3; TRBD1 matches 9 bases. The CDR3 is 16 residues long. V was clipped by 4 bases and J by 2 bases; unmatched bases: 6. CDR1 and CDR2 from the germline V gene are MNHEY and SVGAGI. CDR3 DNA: TGTGCCAGCAGTTCGTCCGGGACAGGGACTGGAAACACCATATATTTT. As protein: CASSSSGTGTGNTIYF.

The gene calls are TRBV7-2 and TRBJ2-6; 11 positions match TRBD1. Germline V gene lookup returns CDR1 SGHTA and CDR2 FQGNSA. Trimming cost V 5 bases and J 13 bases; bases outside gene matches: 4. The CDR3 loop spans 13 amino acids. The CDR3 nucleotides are TGTGCCAGCAGCACGGGACAGGGGGAAGTCCTGACTTTC. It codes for CASSTGQGEVLTF.

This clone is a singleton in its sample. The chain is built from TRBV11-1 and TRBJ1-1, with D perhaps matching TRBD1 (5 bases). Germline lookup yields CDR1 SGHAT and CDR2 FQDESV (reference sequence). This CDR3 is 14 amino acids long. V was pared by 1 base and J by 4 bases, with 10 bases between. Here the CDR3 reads CASSLVSGPTEAFF. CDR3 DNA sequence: TGTGCCAGCAGCTTAGTGTCAGGGCCCACTGAAGCTTTCTTT.

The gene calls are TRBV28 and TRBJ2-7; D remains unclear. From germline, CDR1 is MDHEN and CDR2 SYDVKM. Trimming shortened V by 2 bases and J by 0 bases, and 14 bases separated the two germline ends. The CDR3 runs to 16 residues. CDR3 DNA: TGTGCCAGCAGTTTACTCGTCGTCAGAGGCTCCTACGAGCAGTACTTC. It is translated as CASSLLVVRGSYEQYF.

The DNA for the CDR3 is TGTGCCAGTAGTGCTAGTCCGGAGCAGTTCTTC. It yields the protein CASSASPEQFF. The rearrangement joins TRBV19 to TRBJ2-1; D gene ambiguous. V lost 5 bases, J lost 10 bases, and 9 bases lay in between. Germline V gene lookup returns CDR1 LNHDA and CDR2 SQIVND (reference sequence). The CDR3 is 11 residues long.

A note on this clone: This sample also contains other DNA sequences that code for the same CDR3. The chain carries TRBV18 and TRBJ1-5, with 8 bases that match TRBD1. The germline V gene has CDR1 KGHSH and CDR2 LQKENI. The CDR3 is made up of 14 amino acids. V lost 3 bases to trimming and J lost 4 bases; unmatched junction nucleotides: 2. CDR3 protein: CASSPDRGNQPQHF. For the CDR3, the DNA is TGTGCCAGCTCACCTGACAGGGGTAATCAGCCCCAGCATTTT.

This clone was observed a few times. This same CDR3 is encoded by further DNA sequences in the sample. The CDR3 loop reads CASTGSTDTQYF. The CDR3 DNA reads as TGTGCCAGTACCGGGAGCACAGATACGCAGTATTTT. The chain joins TRBV19 to TRBJ2-3; D gene unclear. From germline, CDR1 is LNHDA and CDR2 SQIVND (reference sequence). V lost 7 bases and J 0 bases, leaving 5 bases between the germline ends. The CDR3 totals 12 residues. The whole variable domain, filled in from reference TRBV19 and TRBJ2-3, reads DGGITQSPKYLFRKEGQNVTLSCEQNLNHDAMYWYRQDPGQGLRLIYYSQIVNDFQKGDIAEGYSVSREKKESFPLTVTSAQKNPTAFYLCASTGSTDTQYFGPGTRLTVL.

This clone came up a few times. The CDR3 region is CASSQELTYEQYF. In nucleotides, the CDR3 is TGCGCCAGCAGCCAAGAACTGACCTACGAGCAGTACTTC. The V call is TRBV4-1, the J call TRBJ2-7; no clear D. Trimming removed 0 bases from V and 2 bases from J, with 5 bases in between. CDR1 is MGHRA and CDR2 is YSYEKL in the germline V gene. This CDR3 comprises 13 residues.

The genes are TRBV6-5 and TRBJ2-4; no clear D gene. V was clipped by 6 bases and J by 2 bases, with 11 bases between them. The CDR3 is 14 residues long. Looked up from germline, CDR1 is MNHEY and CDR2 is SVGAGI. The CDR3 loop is CASRSDGTKNIQYF. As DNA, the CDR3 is TGTGCCAGCAGAAGCGACGGAACCAAAAACATTCAGTACTTC.

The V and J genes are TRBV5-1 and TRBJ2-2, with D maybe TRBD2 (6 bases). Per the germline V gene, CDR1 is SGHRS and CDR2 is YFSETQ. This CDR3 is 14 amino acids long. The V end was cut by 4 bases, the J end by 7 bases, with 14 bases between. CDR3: CASSARLGLGELFF. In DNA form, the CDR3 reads TGCGCCAGCAGCGCTCGACTAGGTCTCGGGGAGCTGTTTTTT.

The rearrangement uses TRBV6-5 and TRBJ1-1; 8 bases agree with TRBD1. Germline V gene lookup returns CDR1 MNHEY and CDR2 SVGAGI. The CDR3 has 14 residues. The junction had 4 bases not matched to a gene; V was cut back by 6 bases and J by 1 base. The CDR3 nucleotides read TGTGCCAGCAGCTACAGGGGGTCGAACACTGAAGCTTTCTTT. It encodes CASSYRGSNTEAFF.

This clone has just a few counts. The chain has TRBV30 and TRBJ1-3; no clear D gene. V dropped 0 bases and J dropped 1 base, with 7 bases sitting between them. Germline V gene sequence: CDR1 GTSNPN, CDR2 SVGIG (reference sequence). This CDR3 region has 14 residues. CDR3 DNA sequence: TGTGCCTGGAGTGTAACCCAGTCTGGAAACACCATATATTTT. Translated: CAWSVTQSGNTIYF.

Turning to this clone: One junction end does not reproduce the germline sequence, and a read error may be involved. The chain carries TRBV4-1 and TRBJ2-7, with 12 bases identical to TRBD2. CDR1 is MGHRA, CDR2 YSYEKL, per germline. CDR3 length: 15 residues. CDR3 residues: CASSPLAGGSSEQYF. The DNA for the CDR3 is TGCGCCAGCAGCCCACTAGCGGGGGGCTCCTCCGAGCAGTACTTC.

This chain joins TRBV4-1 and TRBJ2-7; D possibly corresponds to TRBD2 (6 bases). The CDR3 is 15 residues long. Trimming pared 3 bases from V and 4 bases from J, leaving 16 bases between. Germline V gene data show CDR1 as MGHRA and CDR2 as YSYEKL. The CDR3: CASSHSASVYYEQYF. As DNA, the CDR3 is TGCGCCAGCAGCCACTCAGCTAGCGTCTATTACGAGCAGTACTTC.

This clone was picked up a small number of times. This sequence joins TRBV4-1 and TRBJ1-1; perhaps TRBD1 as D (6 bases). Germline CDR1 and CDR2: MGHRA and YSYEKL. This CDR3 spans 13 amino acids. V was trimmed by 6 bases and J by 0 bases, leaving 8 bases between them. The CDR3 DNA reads TGCGCCAGCAGGGACAGCATGAACACTGAAGCTTTCTTT. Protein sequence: CASRDSMNTEAFF.

The CDR3 spells CASSEALPRTASSGANVLTF. CDR3 bases: TGTGCCAGCAGTGAAGCGCTTCCCCGGACAGCCTCATCTGGGGCCAACGTCCTGACTTTC. The V gene is TRBV2, the J gene TRBJ2-6; tentative D call: TRBD1 (6 bases). V was shortened by 0 bases and J by 1 base, with 19 bases between the two germline ends. CDR3 length: 20 amino acids. The germline V gene encodes CDR1 SNHLY and CDR2 FYNNEI.

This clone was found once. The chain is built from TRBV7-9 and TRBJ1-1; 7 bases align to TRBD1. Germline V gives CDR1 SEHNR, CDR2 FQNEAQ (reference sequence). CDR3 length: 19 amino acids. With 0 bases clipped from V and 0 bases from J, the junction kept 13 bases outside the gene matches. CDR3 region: CASSLAWGGRGLMNTEAFF. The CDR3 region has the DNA TGTGCCAGCAGCTTAGCCTGGGGAGGAAGGGGGCTGATGAACACTGAAGCTTTCTTT.

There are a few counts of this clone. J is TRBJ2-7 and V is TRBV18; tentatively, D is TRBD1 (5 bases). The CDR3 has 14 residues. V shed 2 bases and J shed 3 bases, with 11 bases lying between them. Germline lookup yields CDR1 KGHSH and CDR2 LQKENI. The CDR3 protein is CASSPNLDSYEQYV. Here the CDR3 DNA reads TGTGCCAGCTCACCAAACCTAGACAGCTACGAGCAGTACGTC.